The clone carrying this T cell receptor beta chain was seen only once. Its antigen is unidentified. The data derive from a study of T cells in Graves' hyperthyroidism and ophthalmopathy. Orbital computed tomography, thyroid ultrasound, serum thyroxine and TRAb, and clinical symptoms together informed the diagnoses. Findings of the study overall: Model output signaled ophthalmopathy a median 6.5 months ahead of onset.

RNA transcripts provided the source from which TCR beta CDR3 regions were amplified. The HTBI set primed first-round TCR CDR3 RT-PCR. TCRdb recomputed calls from the multiplex PCR reads with MiXCR, one row per CDR3 protein. The sample consists of around 800,000 distinct CDR3 sequences, 38% of them appearing once. CDR1 is MNHEY, CDR2 SVGAGI, per germline. V lost 0 bases to trimming and J lost 2 bases; unmatched junction nucleotides: 3. This CDR3 has 15 amino acids. The V call is TRBV6-5, the J call TRBJ2-5; 7 bases match TRBD2. Sequenced: blood. This clonotype was sampled from a man aged 18 to 30 with Graves' hyperthyroidism. The CDR3 nucleotides are TGTGCCAGCAGTTACTCGGGAGGGTTTCAAGAGACCCAGTACTTC. Amino acid sequence: CASSYSGGFQETQYF.